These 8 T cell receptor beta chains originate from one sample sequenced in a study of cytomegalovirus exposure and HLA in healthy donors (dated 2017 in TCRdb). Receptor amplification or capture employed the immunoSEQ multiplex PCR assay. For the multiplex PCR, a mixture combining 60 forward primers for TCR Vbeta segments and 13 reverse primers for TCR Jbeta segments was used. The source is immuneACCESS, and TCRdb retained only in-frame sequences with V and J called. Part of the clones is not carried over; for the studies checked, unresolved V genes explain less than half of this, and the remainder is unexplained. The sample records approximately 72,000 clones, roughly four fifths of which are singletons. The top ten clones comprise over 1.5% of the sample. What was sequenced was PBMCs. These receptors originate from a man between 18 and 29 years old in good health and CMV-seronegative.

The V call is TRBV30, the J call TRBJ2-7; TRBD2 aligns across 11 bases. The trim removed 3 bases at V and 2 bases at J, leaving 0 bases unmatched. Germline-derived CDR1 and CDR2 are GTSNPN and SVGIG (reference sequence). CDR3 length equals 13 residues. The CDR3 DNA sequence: TGTGCCTGGAGGACTAGCGGGACCTACGAGCAGTACTTC. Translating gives CAWRTSGTYEQYF.

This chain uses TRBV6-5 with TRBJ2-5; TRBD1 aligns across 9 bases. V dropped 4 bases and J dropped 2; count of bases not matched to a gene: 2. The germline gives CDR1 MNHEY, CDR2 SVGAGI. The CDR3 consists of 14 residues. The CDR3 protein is CASSFGQGQETQYF. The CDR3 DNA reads TGTGCCAGCAGTTTTGGACAGGGGCAAGAGACCCAGTACTTC.

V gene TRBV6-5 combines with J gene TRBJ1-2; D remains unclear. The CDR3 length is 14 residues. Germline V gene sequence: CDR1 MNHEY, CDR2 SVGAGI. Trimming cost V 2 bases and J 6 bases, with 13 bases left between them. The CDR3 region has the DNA TGTGCCAGCAGTTACAGAGCGCCTGTGGATGGCTACACCTTC. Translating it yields CASSYRAPVDGYTF.

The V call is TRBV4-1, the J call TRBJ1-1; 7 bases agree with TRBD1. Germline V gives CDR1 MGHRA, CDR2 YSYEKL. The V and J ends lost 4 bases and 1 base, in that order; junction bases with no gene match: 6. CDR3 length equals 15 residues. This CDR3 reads CASSRGTASNTEAFF. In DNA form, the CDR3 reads TGCGCCAGCAGCCGAGGGACAGCGTCGAACACTGAAGCTTTCTTT.

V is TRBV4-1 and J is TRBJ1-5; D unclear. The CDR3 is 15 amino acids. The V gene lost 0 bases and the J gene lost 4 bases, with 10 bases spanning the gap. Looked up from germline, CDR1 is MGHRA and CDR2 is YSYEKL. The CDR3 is CASSQDRVGNQPQHF. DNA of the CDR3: TGCGCCAGCAGCCAAGATCGGGTAGGTAATCAGCCCCAGCATTTT.

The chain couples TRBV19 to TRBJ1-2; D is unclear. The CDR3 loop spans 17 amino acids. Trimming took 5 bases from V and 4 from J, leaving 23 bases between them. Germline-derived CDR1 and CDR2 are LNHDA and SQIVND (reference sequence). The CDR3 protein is CASSQNPTLSGFYGYTF. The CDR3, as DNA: TGTGCCAGTAGTCAAAACCCTACCCTGAGCGGCTTCTATGGCTACACCTTC.

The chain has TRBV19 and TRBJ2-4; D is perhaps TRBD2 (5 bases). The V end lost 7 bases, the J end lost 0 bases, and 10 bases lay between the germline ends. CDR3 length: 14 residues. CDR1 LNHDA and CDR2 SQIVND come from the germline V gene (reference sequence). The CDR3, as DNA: TGTGCCAGTACCGGAGGATTAGCCAAAAACATTCAGTACTTC. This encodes CASTGGLAKNIQYF. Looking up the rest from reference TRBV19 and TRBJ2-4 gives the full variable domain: DGGITQSPKYLFRKEGQNVTLSCEQNLNHDAMYWYRQDPGQGLRLIYYSQIVNDFQKGDIAEGYSVSREKKESFPLTVTSAQKNPTAFYLCASTGGLAKNIQYFGAGTRLSVL.

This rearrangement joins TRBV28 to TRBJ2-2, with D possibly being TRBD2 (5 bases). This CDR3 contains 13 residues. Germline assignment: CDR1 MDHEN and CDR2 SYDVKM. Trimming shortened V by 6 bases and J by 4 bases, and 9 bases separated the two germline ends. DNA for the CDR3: TGTGCCAGCAGGCGACGGGGCACCGGGGAGCTGTTTTTT. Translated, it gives CASRRRGTGELFF.